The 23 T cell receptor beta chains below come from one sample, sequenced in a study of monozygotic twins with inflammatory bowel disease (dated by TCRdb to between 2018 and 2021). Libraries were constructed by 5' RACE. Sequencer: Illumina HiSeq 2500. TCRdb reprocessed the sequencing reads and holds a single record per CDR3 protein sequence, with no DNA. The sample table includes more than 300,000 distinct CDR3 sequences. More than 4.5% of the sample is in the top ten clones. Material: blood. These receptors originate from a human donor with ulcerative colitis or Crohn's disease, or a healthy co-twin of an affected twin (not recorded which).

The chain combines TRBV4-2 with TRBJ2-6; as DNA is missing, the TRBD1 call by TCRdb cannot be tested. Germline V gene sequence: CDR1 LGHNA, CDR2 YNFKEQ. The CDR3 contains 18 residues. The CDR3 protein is CASSQLARDSSGANVLTF.

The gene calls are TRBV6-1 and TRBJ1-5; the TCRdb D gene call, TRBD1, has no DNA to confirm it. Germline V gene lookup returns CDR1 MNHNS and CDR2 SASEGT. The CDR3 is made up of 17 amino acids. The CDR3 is CASTRPQDGVSNQPQHF.

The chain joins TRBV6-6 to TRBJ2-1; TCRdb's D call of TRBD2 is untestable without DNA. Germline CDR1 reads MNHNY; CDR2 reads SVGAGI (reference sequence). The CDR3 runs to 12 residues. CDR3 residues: CASSVADNEQFF.

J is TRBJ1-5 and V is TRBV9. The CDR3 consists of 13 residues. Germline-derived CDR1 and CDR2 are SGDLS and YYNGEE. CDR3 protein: CASGSGSNQPQHF.

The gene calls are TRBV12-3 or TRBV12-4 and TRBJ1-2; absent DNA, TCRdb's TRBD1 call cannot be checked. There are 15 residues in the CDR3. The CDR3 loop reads CASSPPGRRNYGYTF.

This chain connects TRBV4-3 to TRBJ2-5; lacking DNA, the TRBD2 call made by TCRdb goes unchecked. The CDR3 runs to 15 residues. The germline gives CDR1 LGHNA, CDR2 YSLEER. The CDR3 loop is CASSQRNYVQETQYF.

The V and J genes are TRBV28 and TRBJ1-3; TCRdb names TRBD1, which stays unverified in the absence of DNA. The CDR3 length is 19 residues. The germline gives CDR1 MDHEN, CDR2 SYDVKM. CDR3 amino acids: CASSLSNRGWPISGNTIYF.

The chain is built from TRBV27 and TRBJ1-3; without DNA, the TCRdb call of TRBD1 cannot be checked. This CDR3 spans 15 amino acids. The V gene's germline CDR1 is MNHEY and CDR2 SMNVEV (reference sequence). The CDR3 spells CASSSRTLSGNTIYF.

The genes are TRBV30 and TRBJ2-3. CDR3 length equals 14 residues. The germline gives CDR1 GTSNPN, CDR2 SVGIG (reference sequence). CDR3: CAWSGAHSTDTQYF.

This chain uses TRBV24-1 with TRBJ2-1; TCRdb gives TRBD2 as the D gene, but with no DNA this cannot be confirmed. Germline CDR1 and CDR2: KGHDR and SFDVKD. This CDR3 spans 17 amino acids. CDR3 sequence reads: CATSVSSGTKAYNEQFF.

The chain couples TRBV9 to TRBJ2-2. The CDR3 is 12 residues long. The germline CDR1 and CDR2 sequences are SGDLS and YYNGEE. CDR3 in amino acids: CASSGGVGELFF.

The CDR3 is CASSYRDRGLVAEAFF. The rearrangement joins TRBV5-5 to TRBJ1-1; TCRdb's D call of TRBD1 is untestable without DNA. The V gene's germline CDR1 is SGHKS and CDR2 YYEKEE (reference sequence). This CDR3 region has 16 residues.

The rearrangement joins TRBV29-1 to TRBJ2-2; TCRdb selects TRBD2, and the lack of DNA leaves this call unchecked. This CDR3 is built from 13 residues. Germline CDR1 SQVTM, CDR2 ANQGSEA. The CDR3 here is CSSGLAGTGELFF.

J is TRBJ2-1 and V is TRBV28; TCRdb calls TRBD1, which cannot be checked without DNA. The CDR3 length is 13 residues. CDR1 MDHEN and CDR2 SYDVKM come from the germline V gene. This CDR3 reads CASSVGIYNEQFF.

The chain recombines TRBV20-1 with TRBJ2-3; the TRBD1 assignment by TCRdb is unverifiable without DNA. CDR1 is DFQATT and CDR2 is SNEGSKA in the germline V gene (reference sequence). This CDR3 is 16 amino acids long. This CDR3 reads CSARAGGSIGTDTQYF.

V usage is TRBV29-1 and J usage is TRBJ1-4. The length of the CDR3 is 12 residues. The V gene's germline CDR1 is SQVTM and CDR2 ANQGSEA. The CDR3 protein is CSVVGRNEKLFF.

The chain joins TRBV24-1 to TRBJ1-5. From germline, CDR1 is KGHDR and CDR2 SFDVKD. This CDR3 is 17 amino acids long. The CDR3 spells CATSDSLTENSNQPQHF.

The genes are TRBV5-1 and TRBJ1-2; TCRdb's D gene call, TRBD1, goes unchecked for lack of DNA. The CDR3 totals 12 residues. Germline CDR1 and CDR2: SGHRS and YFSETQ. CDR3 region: CASSLVGAGYTF.

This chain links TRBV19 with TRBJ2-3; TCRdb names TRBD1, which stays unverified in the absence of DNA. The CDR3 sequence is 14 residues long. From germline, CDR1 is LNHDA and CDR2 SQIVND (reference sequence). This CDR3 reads CASSIFTGGDTQYF.

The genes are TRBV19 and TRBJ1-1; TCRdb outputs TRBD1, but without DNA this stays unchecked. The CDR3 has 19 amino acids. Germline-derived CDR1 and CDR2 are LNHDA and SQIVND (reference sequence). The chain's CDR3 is CASSIVVPRDESRHTEAFF. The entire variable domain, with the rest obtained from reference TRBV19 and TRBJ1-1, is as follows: DGGITQSPKYLFRKEGQNVTLSCEQNLNHDAMYWYRQDPGQGLRLIYYSQIVNDFQKGDIAEGYSVSREKKESFPLTVTSAQKNPTAFYLCASSIVVPRDESRHTEAFFGQGTRLTVV.

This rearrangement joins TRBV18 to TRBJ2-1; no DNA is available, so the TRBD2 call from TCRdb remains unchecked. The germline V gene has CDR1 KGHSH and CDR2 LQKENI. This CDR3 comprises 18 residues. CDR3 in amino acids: CASSQTSWTPSFYNEQFF.

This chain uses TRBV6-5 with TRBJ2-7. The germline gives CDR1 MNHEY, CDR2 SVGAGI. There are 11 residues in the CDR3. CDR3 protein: CASKSVYEQYF.

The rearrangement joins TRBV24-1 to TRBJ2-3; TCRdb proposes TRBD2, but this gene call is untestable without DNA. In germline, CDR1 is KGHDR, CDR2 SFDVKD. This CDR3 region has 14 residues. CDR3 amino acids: CATSVASGTDTQYF.